A single sample is the source of the 23 T cell receptor beta chains below, sequenced in a study of PD-1 blockade in classical Hodgkin lymphoma. Profiling relied on immunoSEQ multiplex PCR, and the TCRdb table lists in-frame clones only, not all of them. The sample shows roughly 68,000 clones, about 94% of them seen only once. Regarding time point: newly diagnosed, previously untreated cHL patient sample. Specimen: peripheral blood mononuclear cells (PBMCs). The source of these receptors is a human donor with classical Hodgkin lymphoma.

This clone was counted a few times. The rearrangement uses TRBV28 and TRBJ1-5; D possibly corresponds to TRBD1 (5 bases). Germline V gene data show CDR1 as MDHEN and CDR2 as SYDVKM. The CDR3 has 14 residues. The V and J ends lost 5 bases and 4 bases respectively, with 12 bases between them. The CDR3 DNA reads as TGTGCCAGCAGTAGGGGTCTGGGTAATCAGCCCCAGCATTTT. Translating it yields CASSRGLGNQPQHF. The whole variable domain, remainder taken from reference TRBV28 and TRBJ1-5, is DVKVTQSSRYLVKRTGEKVFLECVQDMDHENMFWYRQDPGLGLRLIYFSYDVKMKEKGDIPEGYSVSREKKERFSLILESASTNQTSMYLCASSRGLGNQPQHFGDGTRLSIL.

V usage is TRBV5-1 and J usage is TRBJ2-1; 7 bases agree with TRBD2. There are 16 residues in the CDR3. Germline trimming cut 0 bases from V and 4 bases from J; bases unmatched to any gene: 7. CDR1 is SGHRS and CDR2 is YFSETQ in the germline V gene. The CDR3 spells CASSLATGLTYNEQFF. As DNA, the CDR3 is TGCGCCAGCAGCTTGGCCACGGGACTAACTTACAATGAGCAGTTCTTC. Combining the CDR3 with reference TRBV5-1 and TRBJ2-1 gives the whole variable domain KAGVTQTPRYLIKTRGQQVTLSCSPISGHRSVSWYQQTPGQGLQFLFEYFSETQRNKGNFPGRFSGRQFSNSRSEMNVSTLELGDSALYLCASSLATGLTYNEQFFGPGTRLTVL.

V and J are TRBV29-1 and TRBJ2-1; D uncertain. Germline V gene lookup returns CDR1 SQVTM and CDR2 ANQGSEA. Trimming cost V 2 bases and J 9 bases, with 14 bases left between them. CDR3 length equals 13 residues. In nucleotides, the CDR3 is TGCAGCGTTGAATCGGCAAAACGGGCTGAGCAGTTCTTC. Its protein product is CSVESAKRAEQFF.

This clone has just one count. The V call is TRBV5-1, the J call TRBJ2-3, with D perhaps matching TRBD2 (5 bases). The germline V gene has CDR1 SGHRS and CDR2 YFSETQ. V lost 0 bases and J lost 6, with 14 bases in between. The CDR3 has 15 amino acids. CDR3 sequence: CASSLAGMDVDTQYF. In DNA form, the CDR3 reads TGCGCCAGCAGCTTGGCGGGGATGGATGTCGATACGCAGTATTTT.

The J gene is TRBJ1-3, the V gene TRBV19; D is unresolved. V was pared by 4 bases and J by 1 base, with 11 bases between. Germline V gives CDR1 LNHDA, CDR2 SQIVND (reference sequence). The CDR3 covers 15 residues. For the CDR3, the DNA is TGTGCCAGTAGTACCCTTAGCGGTTCTGGAAACACCATATATTTT. Encoded protein: CASSTLSGSGNTIYF.

This chain joins TRBV10-3 and TRBJ2-3; 10 bases match TRBD1. CDR1 is ENHRY and CDR2 is SYGVKD in the germline V gene. The CDR3 totals 15 residues. The junction had 6 bases not matched to a gene; V was cut back by 8 bases and J by 1 base. The CDR3 reads CAIGDRGARTDTQYF. In DNA, the CDR3 is TGTGCCATCGGGGACAGGGGCGCGCGCACAGATACGCAGTATTTT.

This sequence joins TRBV5-1 and TRBJ1-2; 12 positions agree with TRBD1. The CDR3 loop spans 18 amino acids. CDR1 is SGHRS, CDR2 YFSETQ, per germline. Trimming removed 0 bases from V and 6 bases from J; junction bases left unmatched: 12. The CDR3 DNA sequence: TGCGCCAGCAGCTTGGCCGGGACAGGGGGCACCCTTGGCGATGGCTACACCTTC. Translation: CASSLAGTGGTLGDGYTF.

V is TRBV19 and J is TRBJ2-2; 7 nucleotides align to TRBD1. Germline V gene lookup returns CDR1 LNHDA and CDR2 SQIVND (reference sequence). The V and J ends lost 6 bases and 4 bases, in that order; junction bases with no gene match: 8. The CDR3 extends over 15 amino acids. The CDR3 DNA sequence: TGTGCCAGTAGACCCGACAGGGTCGGCACCGGGGAGCTGTTTTTT. It specifies CASRPDRVGTGELFF.

V gene TRBV7-2 combines with J gene TRBJ2-7; TRBD1 is a possible D gene (5 bases). CDR1 SGHTA and CDR2 FQGNSA come from the germline V gene. CDR3 length equals 14 residues. V lost 3 bases, J lost 6 bases, and 15 bases lay in between. The CDR3 loop is CASSFLTQGGEQYF. The CDR3, as DNA: TGTGCCAGCAGCTTCTTGACTCAGGGCGGCGAGCAGTACTTC.

This sequence joins TRBV5-1 and TRBJ2-7, with 8 bases identical to TRBD1. The CDR3 sequence is 14 residues long. The germline gives CDR1 SGHRS, CDR2 YFSETQ. V was clipped by 4 bases and J by 5 bases; unmatched bases: 8. The CDR3 DNA reads TGCGCCAGCAGCGGCGGACAGGGATGGAACGAGCAGTACTTC. It translates to CASSGGQGWNEQYF.

The chain combines TRBV7-2 with TRBJ1-1; a possible D gene is TRBD1 (5 bases). Germline lookup yields CDR1 SGHTA and CDR2 FQGNSA. The CDR3 is made up of 12 amino acids. V lost 8 bases, J lost 4 bases, and 11 bases lay in between. CDR3 protein: CASGRGGTEAFF. In nucleotides, the CDR3 is TGTGCCAGCGGTCGGGGGGGCACTGAAGCTTTCTTT.

The chain uses TRBV2 and TRBJ2-4; perhaps TRBD1 as D (6 bases). From germline, CDR1 is SNHLY and CDR2 FYNNEI. The CDR3 covers 14 residues. The V end lost 4 bases, the J end lost 6 bases, and 13 bases lay between the germline ends. In DNA form, the CDR3 reads TGTGCCAGCAGTGCTACAGGGCTATTAAACATTCAGTACTTC. This encodes CASSATGLLNIQYF.

V gene TRBV7-9 combines with J gene TRBJ1-1, with TRBD1 matching 10 bases. V trimming: 5 bases; J trimming: 5 bases; junction bases outside the gene matches: 2. The V gene's germline CDR1 is SEHNR and CDR2 FQNEAQ (reference sequence). The CDR3 consists of 13 residues. CDR3 in amino acids: CASSEGQGTEAFF. The CDR3 DNA follows: TGTGCCAGCAGCGAGGGACAGGGGACTGAAGCTTTCTTT.

The chain joins TRBV19 to TRBJ1-2; D may be TRBD1 (5 bases). In germline, CDR1 is LNHDA, CDR2 SQIVND (reference sequence). V lost 3 bases, J lost 5 bases, and 10 bases lay in between. This CDR3 spans 13 amino acids. The CDR3 is CASSIKGDYGYTF. CDR3 sequence (DNA): TGTGCCAGTAGTATTAAAGGGGATTATGGCTACACCTTC. Full variable domain (outside the CDR3, taken from reference TRBV19 and TRBJ1-2): DGGITQSPKYLFRKEGQNVTLSCEQNLNHDAMYWYRQDPGQGLRLIYYSQIVNDFQKGDIAEGYSVSREKKESFPLTVTSAQKNPTAFYLCASSIKGDYGYTFGSGTRLTVV.

The chain links TRBV5-1 to TRBJ1-2; 11 bases fit TRBD1. Germline V CDR1 and CDR2: SGHRS, YFSETQ. The ends lost 0 bases at V and 3 bases at J; junction bases unmatched: 1. The CDR3 is made up of 15 amino acids. The CDR3 sequence: CASSLAGQGDYGYTF. The CDR3 DNA is TGCGCCAGCAGCTTGGCGGGACAGGGGGACTATGGCTACACCTTC.

This sequence joins TRBV9 and TRBJ2-5; tentative D call: TRBD2 (5 bases). The V end was cut by 0 bases, the J end by 5 bases, with 14 bases between. The length of the CDR3 is 15 residues. The germline CDR1 and CDR2 sequences are SGDLS and YYNGEE. CDR3 in amino acids: CASSVGGVSAETQYF. DNA for the CDR3: TGTGCCAGCAGCGTAGGGGGAGTGTCTGCGGAGACCCAGTACTTC.

V gene TRBV5-4 combines with J gene TRBJ1-2; a weak D match, TRBD1 (5 bases). Germline CDR1 reads SGHNT; CDR2 reads YYREEE (reference sequence). V lost 3 bases to trimming and J lost 0 bases, with 12 bases between them. This CDR3 is built from 15 residues. Here the CDR3 reads CASSSDTGANYGYTF. The CDR3 DNA sequence: TGTGCCAGCAGCTCAGACACAGGAGCTAACTATGGCTACACCTTC.

The rearrangement links TRBV19 to TRBJ1-5, with D maybe TRBD1 (6 bases). V was shortened by 6 bases and J by 2 bases, with 8 bases between the two germline ends. The CDR3 length is 13 residues. Germline CDR1 LNHDA, CDR2 SQIVND (reference sequence). This CDR3 reads CASSAGGNQPQHF. The CDR3 DNA reads as TGTGCCAGTAGCGCAGGGGGCAATCAGCCCCAGCATTTT.

The chain combines TRBV9 with TRBJ2-7; the D call may be TRBD1 or TRBD2 (5 bases each). The V and J ends lost 1 base and 2 bases respectively, with 10 bases between them. From germline, CDR1 is SGDLS and CDR2 YYNGEE. The CDR3 covers 14 residues. DNA of the CDR3: TGTGCCAGCAGCGTAAGTGGGACGACCTACGAGCAGTACTTC. Amino acids: CASSVSGTTYEQYF.

The rearrangement uses TRBV14 and TRBJ2-1, with TRBD2 matching 12 bases. Trimming cost V 2 bases and J 4 bases; bases outside gene matches: 9. Germline V gene sequence: CDR1 SGHDN, CDR2 FVKESK. This CDR3 is 18 amino acids long. CDR3 protein: CASSQRRTSGDLYNEQFF. CDR3 sequence (DNA): TGTGCCAGCAGCCAAAGACGGACTAGCGGGGACCTTTACAATGAGCAGTTCTTC.

The chain uses TRBV5-4 and TRBJ2-5, with 7 bases lining up with TRBD1. V shed 0 bases and J 5 bases; nucleotides not matched to a gene: 4. The length of the CDR3 is 14 residues. Per the germline V gene, CDR1 is SGHNT and CDR2 is YYREEE (reference sequence). The CDR3 spells CASSLGGGWETQYF. DNA of the CDR3: TGTGCCAGCAGCTTGGGAGGGGGCTGGGAGACCCAGTACTTC. The variable domain in full, with the rest retrieved from reference TRBV5-4 and TRBJ2-5, is ETGVTQSPTHLIKTRGQQVTLRCSSQSGHNTVSWYQQALGQGPQFIFQYYREEENGRGNFPPRFSGLQFPNYSSELNVNALELDDSALYLCASSLGGGWETQYFGPGTRLLVL.

This sequence joins TRBV2 and TRBJ1-1, with D unclear. Germline values: CDR1 SNHLY, CDR2 FYNNEI. V was pared by 3 bases and J by 5 bases, with 10 bases between. The CDR3 runs to 13 residues. CDR3 in amino acids: CASSEGFLTEAFF. The CDR3 nucleotides are TGTGCCAGCAGTGAGGGGTTCCTTACTGAAGCTTTCTTT.

The genes are TRBV4-2 and TRBJ1-5; TRBD1 might be the D (5 bases). This CDR3 region has 15 residues. Germline assignment: CDR1 LGHNA and CDR2 YNFKEQ. V lost 0 bases and J 6 bases, leaving 12 bases between the germline ends. The CDR3 sequence: CASSQDPLGGQPQHF. The CDR3 nucleotides are TGTGCCAGCAGCCAAGATCCCCTGGGGGGTCAGCCCCAGCATTTT.